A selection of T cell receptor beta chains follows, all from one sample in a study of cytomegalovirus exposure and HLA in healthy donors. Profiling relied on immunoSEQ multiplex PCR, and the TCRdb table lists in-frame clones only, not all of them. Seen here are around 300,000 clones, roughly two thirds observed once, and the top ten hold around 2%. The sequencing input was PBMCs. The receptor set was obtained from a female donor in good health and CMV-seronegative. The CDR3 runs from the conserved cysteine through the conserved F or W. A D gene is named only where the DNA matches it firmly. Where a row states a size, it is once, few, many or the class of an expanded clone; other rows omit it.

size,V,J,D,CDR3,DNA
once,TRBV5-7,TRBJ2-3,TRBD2,CASRLTGRGPTDTQYF,TGTGCCAGCAGATTAACCGGGAGGGGCCCCACAGATACGCAGTATTTT
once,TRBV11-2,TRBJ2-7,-,CASRTLAPLYYEQYF,TGTGCCAGCAGGACACTAGCCCCCCTTTACTACGAGCAGTACTTC
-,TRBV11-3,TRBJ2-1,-,CASSFGGNEQFF,TGTGCCAGCAGCTTCGGCGGCAATGAGCAGTTCTTC
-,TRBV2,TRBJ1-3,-,CASERQTGAGNTIYF,TGTGCCAGCGAGCGCCAAACAGGCGCTGGAAACACCATATATTTT
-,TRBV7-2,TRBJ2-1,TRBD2,CASSPSGRPLTSSYNEQFF,TGTGCCAGCAGCCCTAGCGGGAGGCCACTAACCAGCTCCTACAATGAGCAGTTCTTC
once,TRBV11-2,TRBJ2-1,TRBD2,CASSSIAGYNEQFF,TGTGCCAGCAGCTCTATAGCGGGGTACAATGAGCAGTTCTTC
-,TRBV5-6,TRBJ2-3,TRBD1,CASSRTGNADTQYF,TGTGCCAGCAGCCGGACAGGGAACGCAGATACGCAGTATTTT
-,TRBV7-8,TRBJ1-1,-,CASRAGAMNTEAFF,TGTGCCAGCAGGGCAGGGGCCATGAACACTGAAGCTTTCTTT
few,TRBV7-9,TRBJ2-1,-,CASSLAEGADNEQFF,TGTGCCAGCAGCTTAGCGGAAGGAGCAGACAATGAGCAGTTCTTC
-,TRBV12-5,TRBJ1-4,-,CASGLGGGFEKLFF,TGTGCTAGTGGTTTGGGGGGCGGTTTTGAAAAACTGTTTTTT
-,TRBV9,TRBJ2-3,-,CASSPRGGATDTQYF,TGTGCCAGCAGCCCCCGAGGAGGAGCGACAGATACGCAGTATTTT
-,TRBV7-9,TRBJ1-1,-,CASSLTGNTEAFF,TGTGCCAGCAGCTTAACAGGGAACACTGAAGCTTTCTTT
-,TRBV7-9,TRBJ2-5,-,CSSSLAAGGETQYF,TGTTCCAGCAGCTTAGCGGCAGGGGGAGAGACCCAGTACTTC
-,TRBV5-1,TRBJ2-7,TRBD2,CASSHSGSSYEQYF,TGCGCCAGCAGCCACAGCGGGAGCTCCTACGAGCAGTACTTC
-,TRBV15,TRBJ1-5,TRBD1,CATSRGRDRGDSRPQHF,TGTGCCACCAGCAGAGGCCGGGACAGGGGCGACTCGAGGCCCCAGCATTTT
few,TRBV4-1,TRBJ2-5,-,CASSPGVVYQETQYF,TGCGCCAGCAGCCCAGGGGTAGTATACCAAGAGACCCAGTACTTC
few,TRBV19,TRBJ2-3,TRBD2,CASSMIAGGPVDTQYF,TGTGCCAGTAGTATGATAGCGGGAGGGCCCGTAGATACGCAGTATTTT
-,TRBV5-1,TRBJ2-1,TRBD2,CASSYLAGALPGEQFF,TGCGCCAGCAGCTATCTAGCGGGGGCTCTACCGGGTGAGCAGTTCTTC
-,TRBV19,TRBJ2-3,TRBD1,CASSRTGVQGTDTQYF,TGTGCCAGTAGTCGTACAGGGGTGCAGGGCACAGATACGCAGTATTTT
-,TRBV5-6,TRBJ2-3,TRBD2,CASSLVLAGTFTDTQYF,TGTGCCAGCAGCTTGGTGCTAGCGGGGACGTTCACAGATACGCAGTATTTT
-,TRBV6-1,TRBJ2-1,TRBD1,CASSEVETGSNEQFF,TGTGCCAGCAGTGAAGTCGAGACAGGGTCCAATGAGCAGTTCTTC
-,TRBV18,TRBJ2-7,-,CASSPLAGYEQYF,TGTGCCAGCTCACCGCTTGCGGGGTACGAGCAGTACTTC
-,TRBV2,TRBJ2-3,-,CASSGRGTTDTQYF,TGTGCCAGCAGTGGTCGGGGGACCACAGATACGCAGTATTTT
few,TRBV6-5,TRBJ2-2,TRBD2,CASSLGLGSTGELFF,TGTGCCAGCAGTTTGGGACTAGGGAGCACCGGGGAGCTGTTTTTT
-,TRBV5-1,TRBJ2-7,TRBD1,CASSLSGQGEGGYEQYF,TGCGCCAGCAGCTTGTCGGGACAGGGGGAGGGTGGCTACGAGCAGTACTTC
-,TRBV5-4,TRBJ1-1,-,CASSTRDRLNTEAFF,TGTGCCAGCAGCACCAGAGACAGGCTGAACACTGAAGCTTTCTTT
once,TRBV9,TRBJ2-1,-,CASSVEGVLSSYNEQFF,TGTGCCAGCAGCGTAGAAGGGGTCTTGAGCTCCTACAATGAGCAGTTCTTC
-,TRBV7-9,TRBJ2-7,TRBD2,CASSLSIAGGYEQYF,TGTGCCAGCAGCCTCTCTATAGCGGGAGGTTACGAGCAGTACTTC
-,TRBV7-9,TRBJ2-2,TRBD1,CASQLQGIGELFF,TGTGCCAGCCAGCTACAGGGGATAGGGGAGCTGTTTTTT
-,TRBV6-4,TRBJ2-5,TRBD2,CASSEPGTSGKETQYF,TGTGCCAGCAGCGAACCCGGGACTAGCGGAAAAGAGACCCAGTACTTC
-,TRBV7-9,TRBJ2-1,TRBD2,CASSFDGLAVYNEQFF,TGTGCCAGCAGCTTTGACGGACTAGCGGTATACAATGAGCAGTTCTTC
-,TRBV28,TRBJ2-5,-,CASSSRVMETQYF,TGTGCCAGCAGTTCCCGGGTCATGGAGACCCAGTACTTC
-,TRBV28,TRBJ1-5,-,CASILRRGRGQPQHF,TGTGCCAGCATCTTACGTCGAGGGAGAGGTCAGCCCCAGCATTTT
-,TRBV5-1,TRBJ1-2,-,CASSLSPGNYGYTF,TGCGCCAGCAGCTTGAGCCCAGGGAACTATGGCTACACCTTC
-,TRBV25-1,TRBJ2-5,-,CASSAMGGQGMKTQYF,TGTGCCAGCAGTGCAATGGGGGGGCAGGGGATGAAGACCCAGTACTTC
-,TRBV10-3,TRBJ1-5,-,CALSETSITGSQPQHF,TGTGCCCTCAGTGAGACCTCAATAACAGGGAGTCAGCCCCAGCATTTT
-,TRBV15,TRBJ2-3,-,CATRLGVAEASTDTQYF,TGTGCCACCAGATTGGGTGTCGCGGAGGCTAGCACAGATACGCAGTATTTT
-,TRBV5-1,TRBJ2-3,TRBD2,CASSLARTSGEITDTQYF,TGCGCCAGCAGCTTGGCTCGGACTAGCGGGGAGATCACAGATACGCAGTATTTT
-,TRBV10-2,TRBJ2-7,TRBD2,CASSESTGGQTSYEQYF,TGCGCCAGCAGTGAGTCGACGGGGGGTCAAACTTCCTACGAGCAGTACTTC
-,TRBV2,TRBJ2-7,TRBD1,CASSYGQGELYEQYF,TGTGCCAGCAGTTACGGACAGGGAGAACTCTACGAGCAGTACTTC
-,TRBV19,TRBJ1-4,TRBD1,CASSNQGQGRREKLFF,TGTGCCAGTAGCAACCAAGGACAGGGGAGGCGTGAAAAACTGTTTTTT